This TCR beta chain came from a study of response to subunit inactivated influenza vaccine. This CDR3 comprises 16 residues. After removal of 4 bases from V and 2 bases from J, the junction contained 6 bases not matched to a gene. Looked up from germline, CDR1 is SGHRS and CDR2 is YFSETQ. In its sample, this clonotype was seen a few times. Its antigen is currently unknown. TCRdb independently ran MiXCR on the RT-PCR reads; one entry per CDR3 protein. In the table there are hundreds of thousands of distinct CDR3 sequences, approximately 15% of which are singletons. Study outcomes and limitations: Each seasonal influenza vaccination, the authors suggested, recruits few new T cells.

Sequenced material: PBMCs from blood, taken roughly 15 days before vaccination. V usage is TRBV5-1 and J usage is TRBJ2-2; 9 bases align to TRBD1. This TCR was recovered from a man aged 50-60 years who received an inactivated influenza vaccine. The CDR3 region is CASSHEGQGNTGELFF. CDR3 nucleotide sequence: TGCGCCAGCAGCCATGAGGGACAGGGAAACACCGGGGAGCTGTTTTTT.